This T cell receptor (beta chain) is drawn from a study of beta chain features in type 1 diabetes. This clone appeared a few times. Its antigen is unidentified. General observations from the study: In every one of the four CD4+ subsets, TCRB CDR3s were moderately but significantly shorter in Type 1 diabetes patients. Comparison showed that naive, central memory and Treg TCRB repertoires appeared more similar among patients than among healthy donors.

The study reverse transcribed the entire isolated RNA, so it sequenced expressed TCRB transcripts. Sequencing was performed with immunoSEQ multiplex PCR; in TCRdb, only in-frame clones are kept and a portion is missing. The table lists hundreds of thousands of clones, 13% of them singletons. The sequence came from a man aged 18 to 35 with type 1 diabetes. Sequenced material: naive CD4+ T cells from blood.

CDR3 residues: CAWSPGIGKDNSPLHF. CDR3 DNA: TGTGCCTGGAGTCCTGGAATAGGGAAGGATAATTCACCCCTCCACTTT. V is TRBV30 and J is TRBJ1-6; D unresolved. The ends were cut back, 2 bases at V and 5 bases at J, with 16 bases in the middle. This CDR3 is built from 16 residues. Germline V gives CDR1 GTSNPN, CDR2 SVGIG (reference sequence).